This record covers a single T cell receptor beta chain. This clonotype was observed at least ten times. What antigen it recognizes has not been identified. No quality values exist for individual bases; no much larger clone is one base distant. Libraries were made using RT-PCR. TCRdb shows the sequencer as Illumina HiSeq 2500. The public reads were reprocessed in TCRdb via fastp at Q25 and MiXCR, keeping in-frame beta chains. Entries are consolidated by CDR3 protein sequence, retaining the most common genes and DNA. The table for this sample lists approximately 480,000 distinct CDR3 sequences; 9.5% to 13% of them were counted only once. The ten largest clonotypes hold about 12% of the sample. The time point label, read with the paper, signifies: around 47 days after influenza vaccine administration. Including cysteine and phenylalanine, the CDR3 has 16 amino acids. Kept here is only the CDR3 DNA, which spans 48 bases and is read in frame from base 1. CDR1 DFQATT and CDR2 SNEGSKA were looked up in the germline V gene (reference sequence). The V end gives up 6 bases and the J end 1 base, leaving 13 bases in the junction not matched to a gene.

These data originate in a study of response to subunit inactivated influenza vaccine (dated by TCRdb to the late 2010s). Broadly, across the study: The study used deep quantitative T cell receptor repertoire profiling to track responses to a trivalent subunit inactivated influenza vaccine.

Overall results and qualifications from the work: According to the authors, only a limited number of new T cells may be recruited by each seasonal influenza vaccination.

The receptor comes from a man aged 50 or older who received an inactivated influenza vaccine. Donor details come from another sample of the same person, matched by shared clones. The material was PBMCs from blood, obtained around seven weeks after vaccination. Recombination joined TRBV20-1 with TRBJ2-7, and 9 junctional nucleotides match TRBD2. The CDR3 region reads CSAHGSGRVNSYEQYF. Here is the DNA: TGCAGTGCACATGGTAGCGGGAGAGTAAATTCCTACGAGCAGTACTTC.